This T cell receptor (beta chain) was found in a study of T cell responses to AZD1222 COVID-19 vaccine. Germline V gene data show CDR1 as GTSNPN and CDR2 as SVGIG (reference sequence). This CDR3 comprises 13 residues. The V end lost 2 bases, the J end lost 9 bases, and 11 bases lay between the germline ends. This table comes from immunoSEQ multiplex PCR, and its TCRdb copy is limited to in-frame clones, with some not included. The sample shows more than 100,000 clones, 70% to 90% of them seen only once. In this sample, this clone turned up once. The sample in question was peripheral blood, obtained on day 0 of AZD1222 vaccination. The chain couples TRBV30 to TRBJ1-6; D ambiguous. The receptor was isolated from an adult in good health. CDR3 bases: TGTGCCTGGAGTAGGCAGGTCGGTTCACCCCTCCACTTT. It translates to CAWSRQVGSPLHF.